The present T cell receptor (beta chain) was sequenced within a study of neurological immune-mediated disorders. Study-level findings and limits: The greatest TCR clonal expansion occurred in HTLV-1-associated myelopathy and the least in multiple sclerosis, which fell below healthy controls.

Sequencing runs each yielded over 190 million TCR-beta sequences from 15-18 subjects. One entry per CDR3 protein results from TCRdb running MiXCR on the 5' RACE reads. Of about 120,000 distinct CDR3 sequences listed, roughly 3.2% are singletons. There are many counts of this clonotype. Its specificity is not known. CDR1 and CDR2 from the germline V gene are SGHTA and FQGNSA. The V and J ends lost 2 bases and 7 bases respectively, with 11 bases between them. The CDR3 has 13 residues. The specimen was PBMCs. The clonotype was recovered from a woman in her twenties or thirties with multiple sclerosis. The chain employs TRBV7-2 and TRBJ1-1; D gene uncertain. CDR3 nucleotide sequence: TGTGCCAGCAGCTTAAGTCGGGAGTTTGAAGCTTTCTTT. Translation: CASSLSREFEAFF. The variable domain in full, with the rest retrieved from reference TRBV7-2 and TRBJ1-1, is GAGVSQSPSNKVTEKGKDVELRCDPISGHTALYWYRQSLGQGLEFLIYFQGNSAPDKSGLPSDRFSAERTGGSVSTLTIQRTQQEDSAVYLCASSLSREFEAFFGQGTRLTVV.